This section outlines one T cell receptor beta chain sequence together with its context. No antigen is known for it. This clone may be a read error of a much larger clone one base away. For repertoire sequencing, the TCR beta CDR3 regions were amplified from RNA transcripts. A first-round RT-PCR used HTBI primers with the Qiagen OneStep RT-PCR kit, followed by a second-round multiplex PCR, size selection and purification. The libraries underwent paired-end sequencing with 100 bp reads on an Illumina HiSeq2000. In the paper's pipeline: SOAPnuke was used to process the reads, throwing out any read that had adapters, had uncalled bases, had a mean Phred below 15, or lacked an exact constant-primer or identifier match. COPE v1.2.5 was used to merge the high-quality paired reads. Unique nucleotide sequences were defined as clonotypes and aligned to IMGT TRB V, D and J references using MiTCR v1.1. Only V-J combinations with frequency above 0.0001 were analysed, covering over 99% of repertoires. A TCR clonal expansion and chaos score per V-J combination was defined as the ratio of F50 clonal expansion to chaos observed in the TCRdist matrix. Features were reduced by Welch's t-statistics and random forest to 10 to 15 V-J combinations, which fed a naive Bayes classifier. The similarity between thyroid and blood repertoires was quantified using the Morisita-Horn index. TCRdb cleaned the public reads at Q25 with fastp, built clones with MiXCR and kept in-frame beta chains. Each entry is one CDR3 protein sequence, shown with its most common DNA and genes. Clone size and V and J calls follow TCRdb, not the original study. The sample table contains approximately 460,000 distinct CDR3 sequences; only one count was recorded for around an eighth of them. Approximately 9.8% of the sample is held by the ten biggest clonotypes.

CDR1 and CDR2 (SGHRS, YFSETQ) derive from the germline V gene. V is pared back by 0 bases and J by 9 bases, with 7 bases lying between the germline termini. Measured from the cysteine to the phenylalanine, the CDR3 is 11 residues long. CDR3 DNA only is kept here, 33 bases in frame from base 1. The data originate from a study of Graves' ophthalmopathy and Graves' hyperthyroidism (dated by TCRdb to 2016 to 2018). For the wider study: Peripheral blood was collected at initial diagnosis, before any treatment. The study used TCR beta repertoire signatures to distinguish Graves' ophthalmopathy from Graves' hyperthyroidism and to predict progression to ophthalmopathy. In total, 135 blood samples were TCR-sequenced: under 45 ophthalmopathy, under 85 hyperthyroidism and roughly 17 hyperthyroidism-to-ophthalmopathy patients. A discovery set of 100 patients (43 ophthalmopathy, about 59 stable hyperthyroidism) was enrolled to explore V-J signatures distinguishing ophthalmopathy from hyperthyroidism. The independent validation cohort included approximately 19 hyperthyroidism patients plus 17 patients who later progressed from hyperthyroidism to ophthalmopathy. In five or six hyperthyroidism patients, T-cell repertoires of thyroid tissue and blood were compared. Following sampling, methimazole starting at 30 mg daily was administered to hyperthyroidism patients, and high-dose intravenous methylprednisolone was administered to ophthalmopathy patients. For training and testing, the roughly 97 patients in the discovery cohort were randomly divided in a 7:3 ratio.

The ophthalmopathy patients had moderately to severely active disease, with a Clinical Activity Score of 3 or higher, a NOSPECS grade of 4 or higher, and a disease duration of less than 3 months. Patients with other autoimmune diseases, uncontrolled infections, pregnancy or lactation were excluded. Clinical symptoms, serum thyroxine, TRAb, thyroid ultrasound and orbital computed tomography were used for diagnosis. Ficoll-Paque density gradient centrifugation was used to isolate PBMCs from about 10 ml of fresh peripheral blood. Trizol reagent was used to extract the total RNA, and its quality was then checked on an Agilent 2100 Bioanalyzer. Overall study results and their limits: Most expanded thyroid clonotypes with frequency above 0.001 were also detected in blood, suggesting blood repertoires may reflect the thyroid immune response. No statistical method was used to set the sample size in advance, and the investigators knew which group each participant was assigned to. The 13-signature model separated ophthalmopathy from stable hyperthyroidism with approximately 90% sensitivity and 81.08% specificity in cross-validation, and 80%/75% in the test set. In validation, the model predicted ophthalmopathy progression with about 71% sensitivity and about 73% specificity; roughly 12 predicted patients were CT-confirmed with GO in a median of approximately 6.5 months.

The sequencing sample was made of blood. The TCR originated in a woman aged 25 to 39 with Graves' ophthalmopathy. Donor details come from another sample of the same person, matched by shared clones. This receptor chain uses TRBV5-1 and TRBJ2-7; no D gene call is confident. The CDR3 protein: CASSLGWGQYF. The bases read TGCGCCAGCAGCTTGGGATGGGGGCAGTACTTC.